The following is a TCR beta chain sequence with its context. Amplicons of TCR beta CDR3 were generated from genomic DNA by two-round multiplex PCR. Every TRBV and TRBJ gene had its own specific primer in first-round PCR. The authors ran second-round PCR with universal primers. TCRdb reanalysed the multiplex PCR reads using MiXCR and keeps one entry per CDR3 protein. Counted here are about 28,000 distinct CDR3 sequences, more than 45% occurring once; the ten biggest clones make up around 14%. This sample was taken from a study of prognosis after radiotherapy for stage I lung cancer. Study summary: Each patient with non-small cell lung cancer was deemed medically inoperable.

The V end was cut by 4 bases, the J end by 3 bases, with 13 bases between. The CDR3 has 13 residues. The germline gives CDR1 DFQATT, CDR2 SNEGSKA (reference sequence). The sequence was obtained from a donor over 45 with non-small cell lung cancer. The sample here was PBMCs, taken before or after stereotactic body radiation therapy (not recorded which). V and J are TRBV20-1 and TRBJ2-7; TRBD1 or TRBD2 may be the D gene (5 bases each). The CDR3 DNA follows: TGCAGTGCTAAGGGACGTCTCGACTACGAGCAGTACTTC. The encoded protein is CSAKGRLDYEQYF.